This T cell receptor beta chain was retrieved from a study of blood T cells in healthy people across ages. Overall study: When template switching was applied, about one barcoded beta molecule was captured per two T cells. Study results and limitations: The long-lived group displayed more naive CD4+ cells, plus higher diversity, than the aged donors did. Conclusively comparing naive with antigen-experienced cells was impossible with unsorted PBMCs.

Samples each yielded at least 5.5 micrograms of total RNA. Of note for this clonotype: Its specificity is unknown.

Looked up from germline, CDR1 is SGHKS and CDR2 is YYEKEE (reference sequence). The CDR3 covers 15 residues. V gave up 4 bases and J gave up 2 bases, with 10 bases separating them. Using a J-beta primer mix together with a sample-barcoded 5' primer, a second PCR was run for about 7 to 12 cycles. TCRdb analysed the 5' RACE reads with MiXCR anew, one entry per CDR3 protein. Of about 930,000 distinct CDR3 sequences in the sample, about 27% are singletons; the top ten hold roughly 10%. The same data also contributed to another study, on T cells of mothers and their children.

Material: blood. The TCR comes from a woman aged 40 to 50 in good health. The chain employs TRBV5-5 and TRBJ2-6; D is undetermined. CDR3 sequence: CASSIDPTGANVLTF. CDR3 nucleotide sequence: TGTGCCAGCAGCATAGACCCTACTGGGGCCAACGTCCTGACTTTC. Complete variable domain (other parts from reference TRBV5-5 and TRBJ2-6): DAGVTQSPTHLIKTRGQQVTLRCSPISGHKSVSWYQQVLGQGPQFIFQYYEKEERGRGNFPDRFSARQFPNYSSELNVNALLLGDSALYLCASSIDPTGANVLTFGAGSRLTVL.